This T cell receptor (beta chain) was captured by sequencing in a study of blood T cell repertoires in COVID-19. The method was immunoSEQ multiplex PCR; TCRdb's version includes in-frame clones alone and lacks a portion of them. The sample yields 150,000 or so clones, about four fifths seen once. The CDR3 has 16 residues. Germline CDR1 SEHNR, CDR2 FQNEAQ (reference sequence). V dropped 5 bases and J dropped 0; count of bases not matched to a gene: 6. Individuals drawn from around 25 US areas were roughly 18 to 100 years old. This TCR was recovered from a man aged 50-59 years who had recovered from COVID-19. Sequences were obtained from PBMCs or T cells enriched from blood (not recorded which). The genes are TRBV7-9 and TRBJ1-5; 8 positions agree with TRBD1. The CDR3 reads CASSRTGGDSNQPQHF. The CDR3 DNA follows: TGTGCCAGCAGCCGTACAGGGGGAGATAGCAATCAGCCCCAGCATTTT.